Following are 25 T cell receptor beta chains from one sample sequenced in a study of blood T cell repertoires in COVID-19. Produced via immunoSEQ multiplex PCR; TCRdb's table is partial and in-frame only. The sample has a few hundred thousand clones, 88% seen once. Material for sequencing was peripheral blood. These receptors came from a woman in her thirties with COVID-19, enrolled during active disease.

This chain links TRBV19 with TRBJ2-2; no definite D call. V dropped 5 bases and J dropped 2 bases, with 6 bases sitting between them. Germline V gives CDR1 LNHDA, CDR2 SQIVND (reference sequence). This CDR3 is built from 13 residues. The CDR3 nucleotides read TGTGCCAGTAGTCACTTTAACACCGGGGAGCTGTTTTTT. Its protein is CASSHFNTGELFF. The whole variable domain, filled in from reference TRBV19 and TRBJ2-2, reads DGGITQSPKYLFRKEGQNVTLSCEQNLNHDAMYWYRQDPGQGLRLIYYSQIVNDFQKGDIAEGYSVSREKKESFPLTVTSAQKNPTAFYLCASSHFNTGELFFGEGSRLTVL.

The rearrangement links TRBV19 to TRBJ2-1, with D maybe TRBD2 (7 bases). Germline CDR1 and CDR2: LNHDA and SQIVND (reference sequence). This CDR3 comprises 15 residues. V lost 7 bases to trimming and J lost 5 bases, with 18 bases between them. The CDR3 nucleotides are TGTGCCAGTACCCTCTCGGGGGGCACCCACAATGAGCAGTTCTTC. It yields the protein CASTLSGGTHNEQFF.

This chain connects TRBV30 to TRBJ2-7; 10 bases agree with TRBD2. CDR1 is GTSNPN and CDR2 is SVGIG in the germline V gene (reference sequence). V dropped 3 bases and J dropped 3; count of bases not matched to a gene: 5. This CDR3 region has 14 residues. The CDR3 DNA reads TGTGCCTGGAGCTTAGCGGGAGGCTACTACGAGCAGTACTTC. Translating it yields CAWSLAGGYYEQYF.

The CDR3 loop is CASTGEGWRAKNIQYF. In DNA form, the CDR3 reads TGTGCCAGCACCGGGGAGGGGTGGCGGGCCAAAAACATTCAGTACTTC. The chain couples TRBV2 to TRBJ2-4; TRBD2 matches at 7 bases. This CDR3 has 16 residues. The germline CDR1 and CDR2 sequences are SNHLY and FYNNEI. The junction had 10 bases not matched to a gene; V was cut back by 7 bases and J by 1 base.

The chain carries TRBV15 and TRBJ2-2, with 7 bases identical to TRBD1. CDR1 is LNHNV and CDR2 is YYDKDF in the germline V gene (reference sequence). The CDR3 is made up of 16 amino acids. The ends lost 3 bases at V and 7 bases at J; junction bases unmatched: 11. DNA of the CDR3: TGTGCCACCAGCAGCGCCCGGACAGGTGGGCGCGGGGAGCTGTTTTTT. Its translation: CATSSARTGGRGELFF.

The genes are TRBV3-1 (or the pseudogene TRBV3-2) and TRBJ2-3; 10 bases are shared with TRBD2. The ends lost 4 bases at V and 3 bases at J; junction bases unmatched: 4. The CDR3 has 15 residues. From germline, CDR1 is LGHDT and CDR2 YNNKEL (reference sequence). CDR3: CASSLIAGGTDTQYF. CDR3 sequence (DNA): TGTGCCAGCAGCCTAATAGCGGGAGGTACAGATACGCAGTATTTT.

CDR3: CASSSRTSGKSYNEQFF. CDR3 in DNA: TGTGCCAGCAGTTCCAGGACTAGCGGGAAATCCTACAATGAGCAGTTCTTC. The V call is TRBV5-6, the J call TRBJ2-1, with 12 bases aligning to TRBD2. Germline lookup yields CDR1 SGHDT and CDR2 YYEEEE. The CDR3 spans 17 residues. V dropped 5 bases and J dropped 1; count of bases not matched to a gene: 7. Variable domain in full (rest from reference TRBV5-6 and TRBJ2-1): DAGVTQSPTHLIKTRGQQVTLRCSPKSGHDTVSWYQQALGQGPQFIFQYYEEEERQRGNFPDRFSGHQFPNYSSELNVNALLLGDSALYLCASSSRTSGKSYNEQFFGPGTRLTVL.

This chain joins TRBV7-9 and TRBJ2-1, with D possibly matching TRBD2 (7 bases). The V gene lost 2 bases and the J gene lost 6 bases, with 14 bases spanning the gap. Germline CDR1 SEHNR, CDR2 FQNEAQ (reference sequence). CDR3 length: 15 residues. CDR3 DNA: TGTGCCAGCAGCTTAAGGGGGGGCGCTTTCAATGAGCAGTTCTTC. Its protein product is CASSLRGGAFNEQFF.

The rearrangement uses TRBV5-1 and TRBJ2-7; 9 bases are shared with TRBD2. V shed 0 bases, J shed 4 bases, and the junction held 8 bases outside the gene matches. Germline lookup yields CDR1 SGHRS and CDR2 YFSETQ. The CDR3 extends over 16 amino acids. In DNA, the CDR3 is TGCGCCAGCAGCTTGGCCGGCGGGAGGGCCCAATACGAGCAGTACTTC. It is translated as CASSLAGGRAQYEQYF.

The chain has TRBV6-5 and TRBJ1-2; D gene ambiguous. The V gene's germline CDR1 is MNHEY and CDR2 SVGAGI. The CDR3 runs 13 residues. V lost 2 bases, J lost 4 bases, and 8 bases lay in between. The CDR3 DNA follows: TGTGCCAGCAGTTACAGAAACTCCTATGGCTACACCTTC. This encodes CASSYRNSYGYTF.

This clone was counted once. CDR3 protein: CASSLLAGVGGTQYF. The CDR3 DNA sequence: TGTGCCAGCAGTTTATTAGCGGGAGTAGGAGGTACGCAGTATTTT. J is TRBJ2-3 and V is TRBV6-2 or TRBV6-3; 9 nucleotides match TRBD2. The CDR3 runs 15 residues. The V gene end was trimmed by 4 bases and the J gene end by 8 bases; junction bases not matched to a gene: 10. Germline V lookup: CDR1 MNHEY, CDR2 SVGEGT.

The V call is TRBV12-3 or TRBV12-4, the J call TRBJ2-1, with D possibly matching TRBD2 (5 bases). The CDR3 is made up of 13 amino acids. The V end lost 7 bases, the J end lost 8 bases, and 15 bases lay between the germline ends. The CDR3 here is CASTGGPLYEQFF. CDR3 coding DNA: TGTGCCAGCACCGGAGGCCCTCTGTATGAGCAGTTCTTC.

This clone was seen once. The chain joins TRBV5-4 to TRBJ1-1; no clear D gene. The CDR3 runs to 14 residues. CDR1 is SGHNT, CDR2 YYREEE, per germline (reference sequence). V lost 3 bases and J 5 bases, leaving 14 bases between the germline ends. CDR3 residues: CASSSAGIDTEAFF. The CDR3 DNA follows: TGTGCCAGCAGCTCCGCCGGGATTGATACTGAAGCTTTCTTT. The variable domain in full, with the rest retrieved from reference TRBV5-4 and TRBJ1-1, is ETGVTQSPTHLIKTRGQQVTLRCSSQSGHNTVSWYQQALGQGPQFIFQYYREEENGRGNFPPRFSGLQFPNYSSELNVNALELDDSALYLCASSSAGIDTEAFFGQGTRLTVV.

The V gene is TRBV6-4, the J gene TRBJ2-1; 10 bases map to TRBD2. V lost 4 bases to trimming and J lost 0 bases; unmatched junction nucleotides: 0. The length of the CDR3 is 15 residues. Germline CDR1 is MRHNA and CDR2 is SNTAGT. CDR3 sequence: CASSGTSGSYNEQFF. CDR3 in DNA: TGTGCCAGCAGTGGGACTAGCGGCTCCTACAATGAGCAGTTCTTC.

Worth noting for this clone: The same CDR3 arises from other DNA sequences in this sample as well. The CDR3 DNA follows: TGCGCCAGCAGCTTGGCGGGGTATCAGCCCCAGCATTTT. Its translation: CASSLAGYQPQHF. This chain joins TRBV5-1 and TRBJ1-5; no clear D. CDR3 size: 13 residues. V was cut by 0 bases and J by 5 bases, with 6 bases left in between. CDR1 and CDR2 (germline): SGHRS, YFSETQ.

The chain is built from TRBV10-3 and TRBJ2-1; D might be TRBD2 (5 bases). CDR1 is ENHRY and CDR2 is SYGVKD in the germline V gene. V gave up 2 bases and J gave up 6 bases, with 11 bases separating them. The CDR3 loop spans 14 amino acids. The CDR3 spells CAISELVGVNEQFF. The CDR3 DNA follows: TGTGCCATCAGTGAGCTTGTCGGGGTCAATGAGCAGTTCTTC.

This clone has only one observation. V gene TRBV7-8 combines with J gene TRBJ2-7; possible D gene TRBD2, 6 bases. V gave up 5 bases and J gave up 0 bases, with 23 bases separating them. CDR3 length equals 18 residues. Germline V gives CDR1 SGHVS, CDR2 FQNEAQ. The CDR3 here is CASSLPGLKGPLSYEQYF. CDR3 nucleotide sequence: TGTGCCAGCAGCCTCCCGGGACTCAAGGGACCACTCTCCTACGAGCAGTACTTC.

Concerning this clone itself: This sample also contains other DNA sequences that code for the same CDR3. V gene TRBV12-3 or TRBV12-4 combines with J gene TRBJ2-3; 7 bases are a match to TRBD2. J was trimmed by 3 bases and V by 3 bases; bases with no gene match: 0. The CDR3 runs to 13 residues. CDR3 sequence (DNA): TGTGCCAGCAGTTTCGGGGGGACAGATACGCAGTATTTT. Its translation is CASSFGGTDTQYF.

This clone was seen a handful of times. The V gene is TRBV7-3, the J gene TRBJ2-6; D gene unclear. The CDR3 extends over 15 amino acids. Trimming took off 2 bases at V and 6 bases at J, with 11 bases between the two ends. Germline V gene sequence: CDR1 SGHTA, CDR2 FQGTGA. DNA for the CDR3: TGTGCCAGCAGCTTAGGGCCCCCGCCGGCCAACGTCCTGACTTTC. Amino acids: CASSLGPPPANVLTF. The full variable domain, rest sourced from reference TRBV7-3 and TRBJ2-6, is GAGVSQTPSNKVTEKGKYVELRCDPISGHTALYWYRQSLGQGPEFLIYFQGTGAADDSGLPNDRFFAVRPEGSVSTLKIQRTERGDSAVYLCASSLGPPPANVLTFGAGSRLTVL.

The rearrangement joins TRBV19 to TRBJ1-3; D ambiguous. Looked up from germline, CDR1 is LNHDA and CDR2 is SQIVND (reference sequence). The ends were cut back, 6 bases at V and 1 base at J, with 13 bases in the middle. The CDR3 is 15 amino acids. Here the CDR3 reads CASRPTVASGNTIYF. Here the CDR3 DNA reads TGTGCCAGTAGACCCACAGTCGCGTCTGGAAACACCATATATTTT.

The genes are TRBV30 and TRBJ1-5; D is unresolved. Germline CDR1 and CDR2: GTSNPN and SVGIG (reference sequence). The CDR3 sequence is 14 residues long. V lost 0 bases and J 0 bases, leaving 6 bases between the germline ends. CDR3 residues: CAWSVYNSNQPQHF. The CDR3 coding sequence is TGTGCCTGGAGTGTATACAATAGCAATCAGCCCCAGCATTTT.

This chain links TRBV7-3 with TRBJ2-2; 13 bases align to TRBD2. The CDR3 runs to 16 residues. With V trimmed by 4 bases and J by 7 bases, 6 bases remained unmatched. Per the germline V gene, CDR1 is SGHTA and CDR2 is FQGTGA. Written as DNA, the CDR3 is TGTGCCAGCAGCTCCGGACTAGCGGGAGTAAGCGGGGAGCTGTTTTTT. Amino acid sequence: CASSSGLAGVSGELFF.

The CDR3 nucleotides read TGCGCCAGCAGGCCCGACGCCGCGGGCTACGAGCAGTACTTC. This translates into CASRPDAAGYEQYF. The chain is built from TRBV5-1 and TRBJ2-7; TRBD2 is a possible D gene (5 bases). This CDR3 has 14 amino acids. Trimming cost V 5 bases and J 3 bases, with 15 bases left between them. The germline gives CDR1 SGHRS, CDR2 YFSETQ.

The chain is built from TRBV9 and TRBJ2-3; 14 bases agree with TRBD2. J was trimmed by 6 bases and V by 4 bases; bases with no gene match: 7. CDR3 length: 16 amino acids. Per the germline V gene, CDR1 is SGDLS and CDR2 is YYNGEE. As DNA, the CDR3 is TGTGCCAGCAGCTCAGGGACTAGCGGGAGTGTGGATACGCAGTATTTT. This codes for CASSSGTSGSVDTQYF.

J is TRBJ2-2 and V is TRBV7-6; 13 nucleotides align to TRBD2. The CDR3 spans 18 residues. V lost 8 bases to trimming and J lost 6 bases; unmatched junction nucleotides: 15. Germline CDR1 is SGHVS and CDR2 is FNYEAQ. This chain's CDR3 is CASRYAGTSGIAAGELFF. The CDR3, as DNA: TGTGCCAGCCGGTACGCCGGGACTAGCGGGATCGCGGCCGGGGAGCTGTTTTTT.